This T cell receptor beta chain was observed in a study of T cell changes during pregnancy in multiple sclerosis. Here immunoSEQ multiplex PCR was the method, and the copy in TCRdb shows in-frame clones only, minus some. The table includes under 70,000 clones, 80% to 95% detected once. The CDR3 length is 14 residues. Germline CDR1 is SQVTM and CDR2 is ANQGSEA. Trimming at V came to 8 bases and at J to 5 bases, leaving 6 bases not matched to a gene. The chain carries TRBV29-1 and TRBJ2-3, with 14 bases identical to TRBD2. This clonotype was obtained from a female donor in good health, enrolled as a control in a pregnancy study. The sample was peripheral blood, taken in the third trimester of pregnancy. The DNA of the CDR3 is TGCAGCATCGGGACTAGCGGGGGAAGAGATACGCAGTATTTT. It is translated as CSIGTSGGRDTQYF.